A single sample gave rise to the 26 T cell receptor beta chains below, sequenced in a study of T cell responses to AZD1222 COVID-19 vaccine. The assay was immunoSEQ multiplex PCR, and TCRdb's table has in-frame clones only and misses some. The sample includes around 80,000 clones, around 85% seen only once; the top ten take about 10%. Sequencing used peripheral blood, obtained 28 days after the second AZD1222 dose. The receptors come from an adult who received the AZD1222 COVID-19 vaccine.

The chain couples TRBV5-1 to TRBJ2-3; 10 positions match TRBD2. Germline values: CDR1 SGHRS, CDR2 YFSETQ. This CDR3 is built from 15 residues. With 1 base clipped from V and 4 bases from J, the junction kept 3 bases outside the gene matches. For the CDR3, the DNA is TGCGCCAGCAGCTTGATAGCGGGGGGTTCAGATACGCAGTATTTT. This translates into CASSLIAGGSDTQYF.

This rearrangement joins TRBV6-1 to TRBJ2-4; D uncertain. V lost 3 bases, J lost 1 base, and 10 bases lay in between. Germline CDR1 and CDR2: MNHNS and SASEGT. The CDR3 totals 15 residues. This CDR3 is CASSDPNKAKNIQYF. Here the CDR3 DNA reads TGTGCCAGCAGTGACCCCAATAAGGCCAAAAACATTCAGTACTTC.

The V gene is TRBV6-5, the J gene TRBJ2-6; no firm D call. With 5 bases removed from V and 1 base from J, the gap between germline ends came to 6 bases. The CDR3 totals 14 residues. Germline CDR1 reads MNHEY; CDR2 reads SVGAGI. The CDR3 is CASSPLSGANVLTF. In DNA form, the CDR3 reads TGTGCCAGCAGTCCCCTTTCTGGGGCCAACGTCCTGACTTTC.

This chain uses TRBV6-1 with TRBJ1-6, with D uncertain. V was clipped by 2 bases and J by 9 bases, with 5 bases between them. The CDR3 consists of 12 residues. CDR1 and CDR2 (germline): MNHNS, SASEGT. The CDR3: CASSELVSPLHF. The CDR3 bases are TGTGCCAGCAGTGAATTGGTTTCACCCCTCCACTTT.

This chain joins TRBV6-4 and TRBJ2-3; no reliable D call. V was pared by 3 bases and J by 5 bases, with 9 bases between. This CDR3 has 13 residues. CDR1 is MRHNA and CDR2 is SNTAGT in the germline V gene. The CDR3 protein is CASSENSGDTQYF. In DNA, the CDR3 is TGTGCCAGCAGTGAAAACTCTGGAGATACGCAGTATTTT.

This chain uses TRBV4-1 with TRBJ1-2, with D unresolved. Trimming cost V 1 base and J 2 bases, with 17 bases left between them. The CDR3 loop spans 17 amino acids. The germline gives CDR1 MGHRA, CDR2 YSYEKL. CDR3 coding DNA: TGCGCCAGCAGCCAAGTGGTGCGGCGTGATCCAAACTATGGCTACACCTTC. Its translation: CASSQVVRRDPNYGYTF.

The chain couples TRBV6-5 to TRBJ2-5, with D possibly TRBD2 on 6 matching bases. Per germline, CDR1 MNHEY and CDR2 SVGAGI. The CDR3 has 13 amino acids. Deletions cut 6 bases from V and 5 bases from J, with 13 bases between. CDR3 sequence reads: CASRVPGGETQYF. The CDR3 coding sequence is TGTGCCAGCAGAGTCCCTGGGGGGGAGACCCAGTACTTC.

DNA for the CDR3: TGTGCCAGCAGCCAAATCCAGGGGGGAAATTCACCCCTCCACTTT. The encoded protein is CASSQIQGGNSPLHF. The chain links TRBV3-1 (or the pseudogene TRBV3-2) to TRBJ1-6; TRBD1 matches 7 bases. Germline V CDR1 and CDR2: LGHDT, YNNKEL (reference sequence). J lost 7 bases, V lost 2 bases, and 5 bases had no gene match. This CDR3 comprises 15 residues.

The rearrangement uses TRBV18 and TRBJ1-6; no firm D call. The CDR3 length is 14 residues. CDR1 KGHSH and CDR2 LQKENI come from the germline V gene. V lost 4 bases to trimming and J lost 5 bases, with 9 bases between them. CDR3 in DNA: TGTGCCAGCTCACGAGGGTTGGATAATTCACCCCTCCACTTT. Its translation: CASSRGLDNSPLHF.

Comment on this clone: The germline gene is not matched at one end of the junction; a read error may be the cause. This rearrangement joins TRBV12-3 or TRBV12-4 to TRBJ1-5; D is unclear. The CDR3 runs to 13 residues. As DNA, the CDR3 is TGTGCCAGCAGTATAGCCAGCGCCTCGGTTCAGCATTTT. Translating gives CASSIASASVQHF.

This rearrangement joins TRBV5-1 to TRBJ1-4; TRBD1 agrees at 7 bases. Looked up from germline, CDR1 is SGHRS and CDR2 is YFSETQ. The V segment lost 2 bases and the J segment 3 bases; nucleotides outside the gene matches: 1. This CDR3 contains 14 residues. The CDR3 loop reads CASSFGTANEKLFF. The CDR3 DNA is TGCGCCAGCAGCTTTGGGACAGCTAATGAAAAACTGTTTTTT.

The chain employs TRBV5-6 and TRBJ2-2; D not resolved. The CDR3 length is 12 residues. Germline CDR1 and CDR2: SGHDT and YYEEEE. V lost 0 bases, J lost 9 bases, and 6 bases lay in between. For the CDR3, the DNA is TGTGCCAGCAGCTTGGCGACCCGGGAGCTGTTTTTT. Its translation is CASSLATRELFF.

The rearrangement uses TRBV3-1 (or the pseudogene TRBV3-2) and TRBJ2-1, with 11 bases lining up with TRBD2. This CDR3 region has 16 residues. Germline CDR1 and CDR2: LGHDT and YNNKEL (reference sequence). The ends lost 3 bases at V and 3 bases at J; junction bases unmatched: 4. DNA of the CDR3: TGTGCCAGCAGCCAGGGGACTAGCGGACTCTACAATGAGCAGTTCTTC. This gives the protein CASSQGTSGLYNEQFF.

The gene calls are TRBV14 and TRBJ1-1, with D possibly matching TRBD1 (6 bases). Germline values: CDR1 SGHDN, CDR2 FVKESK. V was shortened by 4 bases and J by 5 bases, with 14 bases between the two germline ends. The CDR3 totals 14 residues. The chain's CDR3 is CASSLGGWRTEAFF. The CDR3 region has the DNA TGTGCCAGCAGCCTGGGGGGCTGGAGAACTGAAGCTTTCTTT.

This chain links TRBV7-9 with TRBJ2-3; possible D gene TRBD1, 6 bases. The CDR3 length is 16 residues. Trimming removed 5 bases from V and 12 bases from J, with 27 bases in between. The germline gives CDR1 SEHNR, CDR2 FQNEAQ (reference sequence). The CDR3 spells CASSATTPGTTFGQYF. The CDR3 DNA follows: TGTGCCAGCAGCGCTACCACCCCAGGGACAACTTTCGGACAGTATTTT.

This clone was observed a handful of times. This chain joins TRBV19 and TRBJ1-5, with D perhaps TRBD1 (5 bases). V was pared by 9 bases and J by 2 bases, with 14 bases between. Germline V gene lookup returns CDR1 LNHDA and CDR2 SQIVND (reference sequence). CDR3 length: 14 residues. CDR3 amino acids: CASRWAGGNQPQHF. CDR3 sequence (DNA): TGTGCCAGCCGCTGGGCGGGGGGCAATCAGCCCCAGCATTTT.

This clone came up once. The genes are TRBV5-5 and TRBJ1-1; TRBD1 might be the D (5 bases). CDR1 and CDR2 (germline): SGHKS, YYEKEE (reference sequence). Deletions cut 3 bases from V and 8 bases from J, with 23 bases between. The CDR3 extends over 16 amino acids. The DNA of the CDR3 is TGTGCCAGCAGCTGGGTAGGACACCTCCCACAGTTAGAAGCTTTCTTT. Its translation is CASSWVGHLPQLEAFF. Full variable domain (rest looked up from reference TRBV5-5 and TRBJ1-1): DAGVTQSPTHLIKTRGQQVTLRCSPISGHKSVSWYQQVLGQGPQFIFQYYEKEERGRGNFPDRFSARQFPNYSSELNVNALLLGDSALYLCASSWVGHLPQLEAFFGQGTRLTVV.

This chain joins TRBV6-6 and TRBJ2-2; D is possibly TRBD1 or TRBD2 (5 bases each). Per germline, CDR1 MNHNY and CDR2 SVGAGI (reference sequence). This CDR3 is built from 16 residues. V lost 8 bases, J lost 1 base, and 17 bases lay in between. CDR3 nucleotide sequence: TGTGCCAGCGGAGGTGGGGGACCTATGAACACCGGGGAGCTGTTTTTT. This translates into CASGGGGPMNTGELFF.

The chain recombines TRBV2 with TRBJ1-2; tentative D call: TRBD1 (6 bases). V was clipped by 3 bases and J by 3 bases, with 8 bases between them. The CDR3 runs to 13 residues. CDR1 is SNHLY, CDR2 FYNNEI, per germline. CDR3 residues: CASSDGGDYGYTF. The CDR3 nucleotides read TGTGCCAGCAGTGATGGGGGCGACTATGGCTACACCTTC.

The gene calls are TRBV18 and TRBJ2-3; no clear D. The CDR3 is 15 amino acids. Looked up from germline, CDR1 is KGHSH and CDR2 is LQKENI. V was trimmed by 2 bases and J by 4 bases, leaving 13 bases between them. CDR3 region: CASSPVWGKADTQYF. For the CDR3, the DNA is TGTGCCAGCTCACCAGTATGGGGTAAGGCAGATACGCAGTATTTT.

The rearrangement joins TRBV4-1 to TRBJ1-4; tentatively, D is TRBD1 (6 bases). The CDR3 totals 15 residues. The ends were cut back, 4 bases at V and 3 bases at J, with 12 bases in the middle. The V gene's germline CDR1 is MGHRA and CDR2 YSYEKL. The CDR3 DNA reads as TGCGCCAGCAGCCCTCAGGGGCCGGCTAATGAAAAACTGTTTTTT. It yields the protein CASSPQGPANEKLFF.

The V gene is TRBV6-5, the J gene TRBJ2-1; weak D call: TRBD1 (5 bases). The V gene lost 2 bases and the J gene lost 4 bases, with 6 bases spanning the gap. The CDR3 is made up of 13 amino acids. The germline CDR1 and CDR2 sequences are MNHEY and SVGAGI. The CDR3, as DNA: TGTGCCAGCAGTTACGACAGATACAATGAGCAGTTCTTC. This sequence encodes CASSYDRYNEQFF.

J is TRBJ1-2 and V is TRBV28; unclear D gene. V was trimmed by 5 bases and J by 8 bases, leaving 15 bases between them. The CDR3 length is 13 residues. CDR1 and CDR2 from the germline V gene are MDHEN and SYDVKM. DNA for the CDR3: TGTGCCAGCAGTACTACGTCCCCCAGGGGCTACACCTTC. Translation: CASSTTSPRGYTF.

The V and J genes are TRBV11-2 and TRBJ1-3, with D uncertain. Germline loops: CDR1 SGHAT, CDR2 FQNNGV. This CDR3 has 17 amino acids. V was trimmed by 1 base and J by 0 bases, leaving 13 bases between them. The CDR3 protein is CASSLGLGLSSGNTIYF. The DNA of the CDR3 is TGTGCCAGCAGCTTAGGATTGGGGTTAAGCTCTGGAAACACCATATATTTT.

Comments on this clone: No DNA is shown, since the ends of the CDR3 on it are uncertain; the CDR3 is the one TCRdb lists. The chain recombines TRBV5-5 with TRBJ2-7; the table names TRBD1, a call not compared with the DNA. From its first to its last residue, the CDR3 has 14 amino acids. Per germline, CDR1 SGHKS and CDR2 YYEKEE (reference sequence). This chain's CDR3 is CASSFFGQNYEQYF.

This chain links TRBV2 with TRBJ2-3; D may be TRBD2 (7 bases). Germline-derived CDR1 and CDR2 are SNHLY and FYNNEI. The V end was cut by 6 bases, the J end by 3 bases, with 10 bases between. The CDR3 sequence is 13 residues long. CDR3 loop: CASSEGGTDTQYF. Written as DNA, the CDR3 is TGTGCCAGCAGCGAGGGGGGGACAGATACGCAGTATTTT.